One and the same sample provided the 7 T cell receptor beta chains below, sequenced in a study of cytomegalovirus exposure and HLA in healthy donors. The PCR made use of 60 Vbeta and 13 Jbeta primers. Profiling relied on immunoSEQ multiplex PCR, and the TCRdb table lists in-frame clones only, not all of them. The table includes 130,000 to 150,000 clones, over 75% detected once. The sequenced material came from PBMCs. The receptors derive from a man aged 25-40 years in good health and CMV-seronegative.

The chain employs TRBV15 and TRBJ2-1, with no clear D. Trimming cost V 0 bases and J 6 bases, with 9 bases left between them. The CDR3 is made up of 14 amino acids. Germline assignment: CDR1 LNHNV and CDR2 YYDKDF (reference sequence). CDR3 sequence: CATSRDYLGNEQFF. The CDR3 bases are TGTGCCACCAGCAGAGACTACCTAGGCAATGAGCAGTTCTTC.

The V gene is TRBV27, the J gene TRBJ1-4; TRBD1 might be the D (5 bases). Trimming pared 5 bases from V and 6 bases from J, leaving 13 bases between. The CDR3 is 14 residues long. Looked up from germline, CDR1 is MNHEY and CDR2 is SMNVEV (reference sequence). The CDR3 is CASSPGGLDEKLFF. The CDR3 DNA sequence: TGTGCCAGCAGTCCCGGGGGGTTAGATGAAAAACTGTTTTTT. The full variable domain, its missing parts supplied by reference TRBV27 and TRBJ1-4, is EAQVTQNPRYLITVTGKKLTVTCSQNMNHEYMSWYRQDPGLGLRQIYYSMNVEVTDKGDVPEGYKVSRKEKRNFPLILESPSPNQTSLYFCASSPGGLDEKLFFGSGTQLSVL.

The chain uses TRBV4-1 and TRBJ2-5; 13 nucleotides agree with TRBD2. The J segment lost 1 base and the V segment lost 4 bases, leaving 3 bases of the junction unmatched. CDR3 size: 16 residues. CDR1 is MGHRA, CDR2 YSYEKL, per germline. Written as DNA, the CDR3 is TGCGCCAGCAGCCTTAGGACTAGCGGGGGCCAAGAGACCCAGTACTTC. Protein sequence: CASSLRTSGGQETQYF.

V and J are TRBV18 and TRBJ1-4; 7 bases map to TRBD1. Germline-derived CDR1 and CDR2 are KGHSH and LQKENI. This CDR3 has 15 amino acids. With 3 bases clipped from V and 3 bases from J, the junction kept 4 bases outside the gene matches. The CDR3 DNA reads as TGTGCCAGCTCACCGCAGGGACAGCCTAATGAAAAACTGTTTTTT. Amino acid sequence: CASSPQGQPNEKLFF.

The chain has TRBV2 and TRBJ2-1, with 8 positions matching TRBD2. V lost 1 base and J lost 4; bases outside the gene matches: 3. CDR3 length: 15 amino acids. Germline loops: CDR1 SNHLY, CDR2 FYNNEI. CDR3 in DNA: TGTGCCAGCAGTGAAGAGACTAGCGAATACAATGAGCAGTTCTTC. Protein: CASSEETSEYNEQFF.

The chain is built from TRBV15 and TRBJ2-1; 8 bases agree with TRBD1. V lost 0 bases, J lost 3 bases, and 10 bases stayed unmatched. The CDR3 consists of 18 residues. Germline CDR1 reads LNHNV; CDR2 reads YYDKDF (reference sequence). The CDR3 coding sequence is TGTGCCACCAGCAGAGATTCAGCGGCAGGGGGCTTCTACAATGAGCAGTTCTTC. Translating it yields CATSRDSAAGGFYNEQFF.

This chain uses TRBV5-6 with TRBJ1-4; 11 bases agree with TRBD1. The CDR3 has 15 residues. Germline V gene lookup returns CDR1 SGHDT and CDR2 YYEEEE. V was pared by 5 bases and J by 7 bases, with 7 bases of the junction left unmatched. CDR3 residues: CASSSGTGGGEKLFF. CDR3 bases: TGTGCCAGCAGTTCGGGGACAGGGGGTGGTGAAAAACTGTTTTTT.